A selection of T cell receptor beta chains follows, all from one sample in a study of shared clonotypes between healthy human individuals. Some clones are missing from TCRdb's copy, which holds only in-frame ones; the method was immunoSEQ multiplex PCR. The table has roughly 500,000 clones, over 65% seen once. Source material: PBMCs. The receptors shown here come from a woman aged 40 to 50 in good health. Some clones in this sample may be carry-over from other donors' samples. Each CDR3 is given with its conserved first and last residue. A D gene is named only where the DNA matches it firmly. Clone size is not always given. Where it is, it says once, few, many or a class for expanded clones.

size: -; J: TRBJ2-5; length: 15; V: TRBV5-1; D: -; DNA: TGCGCCAGCAGCTCCCTGGGCAGGCTCCAAGAGACCCAGTACTTC; CDR3: CASSSLGRLQETQYF
size: -; J: TRBJ1-1; length: 13; V: TRBV27; D: -; DNA: TGTGCCAGTCAAACCGGGGGTAGCACTGAAGCTTTCTTT; CDR3: CASQTGGSTEAFF
size: few; J: TRBJ1-2; length: 15; V: TRBV4-3; D: -; DNA: TGCGCCAGCAGCCAGGGACGACAGGCTAACTATGGCTACACCTTC; CDR3: CASSQGRQANYGYTF
size: -; J: TRBJ2-1; length: 14; V: TRBV7-9; D: -; DNA: TGTGCCAGCAGCCCCCGGTCCGCTACACATGAGCAGTTCTTC; CDR3: CASSPRSATHEQFF
size: few; J: TRBJ2-3; length: 16; V: TRBV21-1; D: -; DNA: TGTGCCAGCAGCAAGACTAGCGGGAGACTCACAGATACGCAGTATTTT; CDR3: CASSKTSGRLTDTQYF
size: few; J: TRBJ1-3; length: 16; V: TRBV5-4; D: -; DNA: TGTGCCAGCAGCCCCTCGCAGGGAAGGGTTGGAAACACCATATATTTT; CDR3: CASSPSQGRVGNTIYF
size: -; J: TRBJ1-5; length: 13; V: TRBV19; D: -; DNA: TGTGCCTCCGGGAGGGGTAGCAATCAGCCCCAGCATTTT; CDR3: CASGRGSNQPQHF
size: -; J: TRBJ2-1; length: 15; V: TRBV7-2; D: TRBD2; DNA: TGTGCCAGCAGTCCGCCTAGCGGAGTTTACAATGAGCAGTTCTTC; CDR3: CASSPPSGVYNEQFF
size: few; J: TRBJ1-5; length: 16; V: TRBV5-6; D: TRBD1; DNA: TGTGCCAGCAGCTCATTGACAGGGGGTAGCAATCAGCCCCAGCATTTT; CDR3: CASSSLTGGSNQPQHF
size: -; J: TRBJ2-1; length: 15; V: TRBV19; D: -; DNA: TGTGCCAGTAGTCCCACTGTACCCTCCTACAATGAGCAGTTCTTC; CDR3: CASSPTVPSYNEQFF
size: -; J: TRBJ2-7; length: 14; V: TRBV6-6; D: -; DNA: TGTGCCAGCAGTATCCGGGACGGCCCCTACGAGCAGTACTTC; CDR3: CASSIRDGPYEQYF
size: -; J: TRBJ2-1; length: 16; V: TRBV2; D: -; DNA: TGTGCCACGGTACGGGACCATAGTTTTCCCTACAATGAGCAGTTCTTC; CDR3: CATVRDHSFPYNEQFF
size: -; J: TRBJ1-5; length: 13; V: TRBV5-4; D: -; DNA: TGTGCCAGCAGCATAGACCGCGATCAGCCCCAGCATTTT; CDR3: CASSIDRDQPQHF
size: -; J: TRBJ2-3; length: 16; V: TRBV5-4; D: -; DNA: TGTGCCAGCAGCTTACAGGGAGATGTGGGGGCAGATACGCAGTATTTT; CDR3: CASSLQGDVGADTQYF
size: -; J: TRBJ2-7; length: 12; V: TRBV29-1; D: TRBD1; DNA: TGCAGCGTTGATGGGACAGGGGCCGAGCAGTACTTC; CDR3: CSVDGTGAEQYF
size: once; J: TRBJ2-2; length: 16; V: TRBV7-9; D: -; DNA: TGTGCCAGCAGCTTAGACCGGGGCCCGAACACCGGGGAGCTGTTTTTT; CDR3: CASSLDRGPNTGELFF
size: -; J: TRBJ1-4; length: 15; V: TRBV2; D: -; DNA: TGTGCCAGCAGTGAAGCTGGGCAGCCGGGGGGAAAACTGTTTTTT; CDR3: CASSEAGQPGGKLFF
size: -; J: TRBJ2-7; length: 16; V: TRBV27; D: TRBD1; DNA: TGTGCCAGCAGATCTATCCGACAGGGTGTCACCTACGAGCAGTACTTC; CDR3: CASRSIRQGVTYEQYF
size: -; J: TRBJ2-3; length: 15; V: TRBV27; D: -; DNA: TGTGCCAGCAGTTTCGCGGGGACAGACACAGATACGCAGTATTTT; CDR3: CASSFAGTDTDTQYF
size: -; J: TRBJ1-4; length: 16; V: TRBV29-1; D: TRBD1; DNA: TGCAGCGTGGCCGGGACAGGGGGCGCCACTAATGAAAAACTGTTTTTT; CDR3: CSVAGTGGATNEKLFF
size: few; J: TRBJ2-7; length: 14; V: TRBV29-1; D: TRBD1; DNA: TGCAGCGTTGGACAGGGGCAAAAGGTGGACGAGCAGTACTTC; CDR3: CSVGQGQKVDEQYF
size: -; J: TRBJ2-1; length: 16; V: TRBV18; D: -; DNA: TGTGCCAGCTCACCACCTCTAGCGCGCTCCTACAATGAGCAGTTCTTC; CDR3: CASSPPLARSYNEQFF
size: -; J: TRBJ2-7; length: 16; V: TRBV19; D: -; DNA: TGTGCCAGTAGTCCAGATAGCGGAAGCCCCTTGTACGAGCAGTACTTC; CDR3: CASSPDSGSPLYEQYF
size: -; J: TRBJ1-2; length: 11; V: TRBV29-1; D: -; DNA: TGCAGCGTTGAAACAGCTACAAGCTACTCCTTC; CDR3: CSVETATSYSF
size: once; J: TRBJ2-1; length: 14; V: TRBV7-2; D: TRBD2; DNA: TGTGCCAGCCAGAGCGGGAGATACGGGAATGAGCAGTTCTTC; CDR3: CASQSGRYGNEQFF
size: -; J: TRBJ2-7; length: 14; V: TRBV6-1; D: -; DNA: TGTGCCACCTCGGCGCCTCCCGGGACCTACGAGCAGTACTTC; CDR3: CATSAPPGTYEQYF
size: -; J: TRBJ2-1; length: 14; V: TRBV7-3; D: TRBD1; DNA: TGTGCCAGCAGCCTGACAGGGGGAATCAATGAGCAGTTCTTC; CDR3: CASSLTGGINEQFF
size: once; J: TRBJ2-7; length: 19; V: TRBV7-9; D: -; DNA: TGTGCCAGCAGCTTTAGGTTAGACTCGGGGAGCTCCCAGGTCTACGAGCAGTACTTC; CDR3: CASSFRLDSGSSQVYEQYF
size: many; J: TRBJ2-7; length: 14; V: TRBV4-1; D: -; DNA: TGCGCCAGCAGCCAAGATCGGGGAACGAGGGAGCAGTACTTC; CDR3: CASSQDRGTREQYF
size: -; J: TRBJ1-4; length: 16; V: TRBV9; D: TRBD1; DNA: TGTGCCAGCAGCCCCCAAACAGGGGGCGCAGGTGAAAAACTGTTTTTT; CDR3: CASSPQTGGAGEKLFF
size: -; J: TRBJ2-2; length: 14; V: TRBV18; D: -; DNA: TGTGCCAGCTCCCCAAATCCCTGGGACGGGGAGCTGTTTTTT; CDR3: CASSPNPWDGELFF
size: -; J: TRBJ2-5; length: 14; V: TRBV27; D: -; DNA: TGTGCCAGCAGTCGTCCCGGGATCCGGGAGACCCAGTACTTC; CDR3: CASSRPGIRETQYF
size: -; J: TRBJ2-7; length: 14; V: TRBV7-8; D: -; DNA: TGTGCCAGCAGCCTGGGGGATTCATCCTACGAGCAGTACTTC; CDR3: CASSLGDSSYEQYF
size: -; J: TRBJ2-3; length: 18; V: TRBV18; D: TRBD2; DNA: TGTGCCAGCTCACCACCGGGACTAGTCGGCGGCCTTGGGGATACGCAGTATTTT; CDR3: CASSPPGLVGGLGDTQYF
size: -; J: TRBJ2-5; length: 16; V: TRBV11-2; D: -; DNA: TGTGCCAGCAGCTTCTGGGGGGTAACTTCCCAAGAGACCCAGTACTTC; CDR3: CASSFWGVTSQETQYF
size: -; J: TRBJ2-7; length: 15; V: TRBV11-2; D: -; DNA: TGTGCCAGCAGCTTAGGACCGGGACTGGCATACGAGCAGTACTTC; CDR3: CASSLGPGLAYEQYF
size: -; J: TRBJ2-1; length: 16; V: TRBV6-5; D: -; DNA: TGTGCCAGCAGTTACTCGAGGACACACTCCTACAATGAGCAGTTCTTC; CDR3: CASSYSRTHSYNEQFF
size: -; J: TRBJ2-2; length: 16; V: TRBV7-8; D: TRBD1; DNA: TGTGCCAGCAGCACCCGGACAGGGTTCAACACCGGGGAGCTGTTTTTT; CDR3: CASSTRTGFNTGELFF
size: -; J: TRBJ2-5; length: 18; V: TRBV7-2; D: TRBD2; DNA: TGTGCCAGCAGCTTAAGGGGCTGGCGGGAGGGCTACCAAGAGACCCAGTACTTC; CDR3: CASSLRGWREGYQETQYF
size: once; J: TRBJ2-3; length: 16; V: TRBV12-5; D: TRBD2; DNA: TGTGCTAGTGGTTTGGTACTTGGGACTAGCGGGACAGAACAGTATTTT; CDR3: CASGLVLGTSGTEQYF
size: -; J: TRBJ1-5; length: 14; V: TRBV28; D: TRBD1; DNA: TGTGCCAGCAGGGGACAGAATACCAATCAGCCCCAGCATTTT; CDR3: CASRGQNTNQPQHF
size: -; J: TRBJ1-1; length: 14; V: TRBV2; D: TRBD1; DNA: TGTGCCAGCAGTGTTCAGGGGGCAAACACTGAAGCTTTCTTT; CDR3: CASSVQGANTEAFF
size: -; J: TRBJ1-4; length: 16; V: TRBV4-2; D: TRBD1; DNA: TGTGCCAGCAGCCAAGACGCCGGGACAGGACGGGAAAAACTGTTTTTT; CDR3: CASSQDAGTGREKLFF